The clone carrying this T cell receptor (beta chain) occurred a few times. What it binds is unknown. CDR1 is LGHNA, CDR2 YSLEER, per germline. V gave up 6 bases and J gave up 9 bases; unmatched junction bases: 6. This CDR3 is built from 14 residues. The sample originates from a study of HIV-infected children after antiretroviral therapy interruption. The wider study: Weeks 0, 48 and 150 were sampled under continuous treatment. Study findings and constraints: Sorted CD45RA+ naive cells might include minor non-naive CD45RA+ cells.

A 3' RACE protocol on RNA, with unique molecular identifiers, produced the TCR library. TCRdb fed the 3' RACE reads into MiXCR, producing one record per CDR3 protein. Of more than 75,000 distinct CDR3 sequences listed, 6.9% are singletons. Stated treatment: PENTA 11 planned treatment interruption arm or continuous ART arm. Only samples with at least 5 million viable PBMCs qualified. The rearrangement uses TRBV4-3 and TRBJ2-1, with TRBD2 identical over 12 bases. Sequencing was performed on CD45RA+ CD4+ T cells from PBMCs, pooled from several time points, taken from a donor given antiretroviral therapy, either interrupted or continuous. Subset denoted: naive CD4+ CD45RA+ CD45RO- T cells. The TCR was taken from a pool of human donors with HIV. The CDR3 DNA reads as TGCGCCAGCAGGAAACTAGCGGGAGGTAGTGAGCAGTTCTTC. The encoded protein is CASRKLAGGSEQFF.